This is a list of T cell receptor beta chains from one sample in a study of T cells in Graves' hyperthyroidism and ophthalmopathy. Via MiXCR, TCRdb re-called the multiplex PCR reads, giving one row per CDR3 protein. The sample records some 800,000 distinct CDR3 sequences, 35% to 45% being singletons. Sequencing was done on a sample of blood. Source of these receptors: a man younger than 35 with Graves' hyperthyroidism. The CDR3 runs from the conserved cysteine through the conserved F or W. Each record gives: clone size, J gene, V gene, D gene, CDR3 protein, CDR3 DNA. A D gene is named only where the DNA matches it firmly. Clone size is shown for a subset of rows, as once, few, many or a class of expanded clone.

clone size: few; J gene: TRBJ2-5; V gene: TRBV7-9; D gene: NA; CDR3 protein: CASSLEGPSETQYF; CDR3 DNA: TGTGCCAGCAGCTTAGAAGGGCCTAGCGAGACCCAGTACTTC
clone size: many; J gene: TRBJ2-6; V gene: TRBV15; D gene: TRBD1; CDR3 protein: CATSRGGQGTSGANVLTF; CDR3 DNA: TGTGCCACCAGCAGAGGCGGACAGGGTACCTCTGGGGCCAACGTCCTGACTTTC
clone size: NA; J gene: TRBJ2-7; V gene: TRBV10-3; D gene: TRBD1; CDR3 protein: CAISDRDRASEQYF; CDR3 DNA: TGTGCCATCAGCGATCGGGACAGGGCTTCCGAGCAGTACTTC
clone size: few; J gene: TRBJ2-7; V gene: TRBV19; D gene: NA; CDR3 protein: CASSIESFHEQYF; CDR3 DNA: TGTGCCAGTAGTATAGAAAGCTTCCACGAGCAGTACTTC
clone size: many; J gene: TRBJ2-7; V gene: TRBV2; D gene: NA; CDR3 protein: CASSGWESEQYF; CDR3 DNA: TGTGCCAGCAGCGGTTGGGAATCCGAGCAGTACTTC
clone size: few; J gene: TRBJ1-5; V gene: TRBV20-1; D gene: NA; CDR3 protein: CSARGSWSNQPQHF; CDR3 DNA: TGCAGTGCTAGAGGTTCCTGGAGCAATCAGCCCCAGCATTTT
clone size: once; J gene: TRBJ1-2; V gene: TRBV29-1; D gene: NA; CDR3 protein: CSCWDNYGYTF; CDR3 DNA: TGCAGCTGCTGGGACAACTATGGCTACACCTTC
clone size: NA; J gene: TRBJ2-7; V gene: TRBV5-1; D gene: NA; CDR3 protein: CASSLGGPGPYEQYF; CDR3 DNA: TGCGCCAGCAGCTTGGGGGGGCCAGGGCCCTACGAGCAGTACTTC
clone size: NA; J gene: TRBJ1-2; V gene: TRBV29-1; D gene: NA; CDR3 protein: CSVFTGSYGYTF; CDR3 DNA: TGCAGCGTTTTCACAGGGAGCTATGGCTACACCTTC
clone size: NA; J gene: TRBJ2-7; V gene: TRBV20-1; D gene: NA; CDR3 protein: CSAIFSLRGEQYF; CDR3 DNA: TGCAGCGCTATCTTCTCGTTACGGGGCGAGCAGTACTTC
clone size: NA; J gene: TRBJ2-2; V gene: TRBV20-1; D gene: NA; CDR3 protein: CSARGPGRNTGELFF; CDR3 DNA: TGCAGTGCTAGAGGACCGGGAAGGAACACCGGGGAGCTGTTTTTT
clone size: few; J gene: TRBJ2-7; V gene: TRBV20-1; D gene: TRBD2; CDR3 protein: CSASSGSLLEQYF; CDR3 DNA: TGCAGTGCTAGCAGCGGGAGCCTTCTCGAGCAGTACTTC
clone size: NA; J gene: TRBJ2-7; V gene: TRBV2; D gene: NA; CDR3 protein: CASSPRVGDSYEQYF; CDR3 DNA: TGTGCCAGCAGCCCCCGCGTTGGGGACTCCTACGAGCAGTACTTC
clone size: many; J gene: TRBJ2-7; V gene: TRBV2; D gene: NA; CDR3 protein: CASNRRDNPYEQYF; CDR3 DNA: TGTGCCAGCAACAGGAGGGACAACCCCTACGAGCAGTACTTC
clone size: NA; J gene: TRBJ1-1; V gene: TRBV30; D gene: NA; CDR3 protein: CACPRDGTEAFF; CDR3 DNA: TGTGCCTGTCCGAGGGACGGAACTGAAGCTTTCTTT
clone size: NA; J gene: TRBJ1-4; V gene: TRBV9; D gene: NA; CDR3 protein: CASSQDPGEGEKLFF; CDR3 DNA: TGTGCCAGCAGCCAAGACCCCGGGGAAGGTGAAAAACTGTTTTTT
clone size: many; J gene: TRBJ2-7; V gene: TRBV20-1; D gene: TRBD1; CDR3 protein: CSAPDRGQYEQYF; CDR3 DNA: TGCAGTGCCCCGGACAGGGGGCAGTACGAGCAGTACTTC
clone size: NA; J gene: TRBJ2-5; V gene: TRBV12-5; D gene: NA; CDR3 protein: CASGTGETQYF; CDR3 DNA: TGTGCTAGTGGGACGGGGGAGACCCAGTACTTC
clone size: many; J gene: TRBJ2-7; V gene: TRBV24-1; D gene: TRBD1; CDR3 protein: CATSDRDRRWDEQYF; CDR3 DNA: TGTGCCACCAGTGATAGGGACAGGAGGTGGGACGAGCAGTACTTC
clone size: few; J gene: TRBJ2-5; V gene: TRBV20-1; D gene: TRBD1; CDR3 protein: CSALQGARQETQYF; CDR3 DNA: TGCAGTGCTTTACAGGGGGCGCGTCAAGAGACCCAGTACTTC
clone size: many; J gene: TRBJ1-2; V gene: TRBV9; D gene: TRBD1; CDR3 protein: CASSTGDRNYGYTF; CDR3 DNA: TGTGCCAGCAGCACTGGGGACAGAAATTATGGCTACACCTTC
clone size: NA; J gene: TRBJ2-5; V gene: TRBV9; D gene: TRBD2; CDR3 protein: CASSVGLAGSRETQYF; CDR3 DNA: TGTGCCAGCAGCGTCGGACTAGCGGGTTCGAGGGAGACCCAGTACTTC
clone size: once; J gene: TRBJ1-4; V gene: TRBV29-1; D gene: NA; CDR3 protein: CSVGQKLFF; CDR3 DNA: TGCAGCGTCGGTCAAAAACTGTTTTTT
clone size: many; J gene: TRBJ2-6; V gene: TRBV12-3/TRBV12-4; D gene: NA; CDR3 protein: CASDVGSGANVLTF; CDR3 DNA: TGTGCCAGCGATGTGGGAAGTGGGGCCAACGTCCTGACTTTC
clone size: NA; J gene: TRBJ1-6; V gene: TRBV5-5; D gene: NA; CDR3 protein: CASSSRTGDHNSLLHF; CDR3 DNA: TGTGCCAGCAGCAGCCGAACAGGAGACCATAATTCACTCCTCCACTTT
clone size: NA; J gene: TRBJ2-5; V gene: TRBV20-1; D gene: TRBD2; CDR3 protein: CSATGTSGRRMGETQYF; CDR3 DNA: TGCAGTGCTACCGGGACTAGCGGGAGAAGGATGGGGGAGACCCAGTACTTC
clone size: once; J gene: TRBJ1-6; V gene: TRBV7-9; D gene: NA; CDR3 protein: CASSLDSGLHSPLHF; CDR3 DNA: TGTGCCAGCAGCTTAGATTCGGGGCTGCATTCACCCCTCCACTTT
clone size: NA; J gene: TRBJ1-5; V gene: TRBV7-6; D gene: NA; CDR3 protein: CASSSEGGQPQHF; CDR3 DNA: TGTGCCAGCAGCTCGGAGGGGGGTCAGCCCCAGCATTTT
clone size: NA; J gene: TRBJ2-7; V gene: TRBV25-1; D gene: NA; CDR3 protein: CASLAYEQYF; CDR3 DNA: TGTGCCAGTTTAGCCTACGAGCAGTACTTC
clone size: few; J gene: TRBJ1-2; V gene: TRBV29-1; D gene: NA; CDR3 protein: CSVRKGTEGYTF; CDR3 DNA: TGCAGCGTTCGCAAGGGAACGGAAGGCTACACCTTC
clone size: many; J gene: TRBJ2-2; V gene: TRBV15; D gene: NA; CDR3 protein: CATRDQNTGELFF; CDR3 DNA: TGTGCCACCAGGGACCAGAACACCGGGGAGCTGTTTTTT
clone size: many; J gene: TRBJ2-7; V gene: TRBV7-9; D gene: TRBD2; CDR3 protein: CASSPVIAGEGEQYF; CDR3 DNA: TGTGCCAGCAGCCCCGTGATAGCGGGAGAAGGCGAGCAGTACTTC
clone size: few; J gene: TRBJ2-5; V gene: TRBV6-1; D gene: NA; CDR3 protein: CASSESGLETQYF; CDR3 DNA: TGTGCCAGCAGTGAATCAGGGCTGGAGACCCAGTACTTC
clone size: NA; J gene: TRBJ1-1; V gene: TRBV14; D gene: NA; CDR3 protein: CASSQDGGDLGTEAFF; CDR3 DNA: TGTGCCAGCAGCCAAGATGGCGGGGACTTGGGCACTGAAGCTTTCTTT
clone size: NA; J gene: TRBJ1-6; V gene: TRBV2; D gene: NA; CDR3 protein: CASSETGSSNSPLHF; CDR3 DNA: TGTGCCAGCAGTGAAACAGGGTCTAGCAATTCACCCCTCCACTTT